A selection of T cell receptor beta chains follows, all from one sample in a study of cytomegalovirus exposure and HLA in healthy donors. Repertoires were generated with immunoSEQ multiplex PCR, while TCRdb's copy carries only in-frame clones and drops some. The data contain 140,000 to 150,000 clones, roughly 9.4% of them singletons. Sequencing used PBMCs. These receptor sequences come from a male donor in good health and CMV-seronegative. Both conserved end residues are part of each CDR3. D genes are given only for firm matches. Clone size is given for some rows only: seen once, a few or many times, or a class if the clone is expanded.

size: few; V: TRBV15; length: 16; D: TRBD2; J: TRBJ2-3; CDR3: CATSGLAGGWADTQYF; DNA: TGTGCCACCAGCGGACTAGCGGGAGGTTGGGCAGATACGCAGTATTTT
size: few; V: TRBV6-5; length: 13; D: NA; J: TRBJ2-7; CDR3: CASSYSEGYEQYF; DNA: TGTGCCAGCAGTTACTCGGAGGGCTACGAGCAGTACTTC
size: NA; V: TRBV7-9; length: 15; D: NA; J: TRBJ2-1; CDR3: CASNGAPMEGNEQFF; DNA: TGTGCCAGCAATGGGGCGCCCATGGAGGGGAATGAGCAGTTCTTC
size: few; V: TRBV14; length: 17; D: TRBD2; J: TRBJ2-3; CDR3: CASSHRLAGGPTDTQYF; DNA: TGTGCCAGCAGCCACAGACTAGCGGGGGGGCCCACAGATACGCAGTATTTT
size: NA; V: TRBV28; length: 16; D: TRBD2; J: TRBJ2-1; CDR3: CASSLVTSGSYNEQFF; DNA: TGTGCCAGCAGTTTAGTCACTAGCGGATCCTACAATGAGCAGTTCTTC
size: NA; V: TRBV10-3; length: 17; D: TRBD2; J: TRBJ2-1; CDR3: CAISNPFGLAERNEQFF; DNA: TGTGCCATCAGTAACCCCTTTGGGCTAGCGGAGAGGAATGAGCAGTTCTTC
size: NA; V: TRBV7-3; length: 15; D: TRBD1; J: TRBJ2-7; CDR3: CASSRAGTGPYEQYF; DNA: TGTGCCAGCAGCCGGGCCGGGACAGGGCCGTACGAGCAGTACTTC
size: few; V: TRBV9; length: 13; D: NA; J: TRBJ2-7; CDR3: CASGTGQSYEQYF; DNA: TGTGCCAGTGGTACGGGTCAGAGCTACGAGCAGTACTTC
size: NA; V: TRBV11-1; length: 15; D: TRBD1; J: TRBJ1-2; CDR3: CASSLVYRGHAGYTF; DNA: TGTGCCAGCAGCCTTGTATACAGGGGGCACGCTGGCTACACCTTC
size: few; V: TRBV27; length: 14; D: TRBD1; J: TRBJ2-7; CDR3: CASSPLGQPYEQYF; DNA: TGTGCCAGCAGTCCCCTGGGACAGCCCTACGAGCAGTACTTC
size: few; V: TRBV5-1; length: 19; D: TRBD2; J: TRBJ2-1; CDR3: CASSLAETSGPSSYNEQFF; DNA: TGCGCCAGCAGCTTGGCCGAGACTAGCGGGCCTAGCTCCTACAATGAGCAGTTCTTC
size: NA; V: TRBV7-2; length: 15; D: NA; J: TRBJ2-5; CDR3: CASSPFGGLGGTQYF; DNA: TGTGCCAGCAGCCCCTTCGGGGGATTGGGTGGGACCCAGTACTTC
size: NA; V: TRBV7-2; length: 11; D: NA; J: TRBJ2-7; CDR3: CASSRNNEQYF; DNA: TGTGCCAGCAGCCGTAACAACGAGCAGTACTTC
size: NA; V: TRBV19; length: 16; D: TRBD1; J: TRBJ2-2; CDR3: CASSIGQGTFTGELFF; DNA: TGTGCCAGTAGTATCGGACAGGGGACCTTCACCGGGGAGCTGTTTTTT
size: few; V: TRBV5-1; length: 14; D: NA; J: TRBJ1-4; CDR3: CASSTGGPSEKLFF; DNA: TGCGCCAGCAGCACGGGGGGACCGAGCGAAAAACTGTTTTTT
size: few; V: TRBV10-3; length: 13; D: NA; J: TRBJ1-2; CDR3: CAIREDLTGGYTF; DNA: TGTGCCATCAGGGAGGACCTAACGGGTGGCTACACCTTC
size: few; V: TRBV2; length: 13; D: NA; J: TRBJ2-7; CDR3: CASKMAGVYEQYF; DNA: TGTGCCAGCAAAATGGCAGGGGTGTACGAGCAGTACTTC
size: NA; V: TRBV28; length: 14; D: TRBD1; J: TRBJ1-1; CDR3: CASSGQGANTEAFF; DNA: TGTGCCAGCAGTGGACAGGGGGCGAACACTGAAGCTTTCTTT
size: NA; V: TRBV7-9; length: 16; D: NA; J: TRBJ1-6; CDR3: CASSPQGYSANSPLHF; DNA: TGTGCCAGCAGCCCCCAGGGTTACTCTGCTAATTCACCCCTCCACTTT
size: few; V: TRBV12-5; length: 13; D: NA; J: TRBJ1-1; CDR3: CASGLYGGTEAFF; DNA: TGTGCTAGTGGTTTGTACGGGGGCACTGAAGCTTTCTTT
size: NA; V: TRBV27; length: 14; D: TRBD1; J: TRBJ1-2; CDR3: CASSPTGENYGYTF; DNA: TGTGCCAGCAGCCCCACAGGGGAAAACTATGGCTACACCTTC
size: NA; V: TRBV10-3; length: 13; D: NA; J: TRBJ1-2; CDR3: CAISERATGCYTF; DNA: TGTGCCATCAGTGAGCGAGCTACGGGGTGCTACACCTTC
size: NA; V: TRBV7-2; length: 16; D: TRBD2; J: TRBJ2-5; CDR3: CASSSPRGGLEETQYF; DNA: TGTGCCAGCAGCTCACCCCGGGGGGGGCTGGAAGAGACCCAGTACTTC
size: NA; V: TRBV10-3; length: 15; D: TRBD1; J: TRBJ1-6; CDR3: CAISRDRGPRSPLHF; DNA: TGTGCCATCAGTAGGGACAGGGGGCCCAGATCACCCCTCCACTTT
size: NA; V: TRBV7-2; length: 14; D: NA; J: TRBJ1-1; CDR3: CASSLVRGNTEAFF; DNA: TGTGCCAGCAGCTTAGTCAGGGGGAACACTGAAGCTTTCTTT